The 22 T cell receptor beta chains below come from one sample, sequenced in a study of radiotherapy plus CTLA-4 blockade in lung cancer. TCRdb's table, derived via immunoSEQ multiplex PCR, lists solely in-frame clones and lacks some. The sample holds tens of thousands of clones, roughly three quarters seen once. The sample was peripheral blood, taken from a patient treated with radiotherapy plus ipilimumab. The source of these receptors is a human donor with non-small cell lung cancer whose response to radiotherapy plus ipilimumab could not be evaluated.

The J gene is TRBJ2-2, the V gene TRBV28, with a possible D match to TRBD2 (6 bases). CDR1 and CDR2 from the germline V gene are MDHEN and SYDVKM. V lost 6 bases to trimming and J lost 5 bases, with 19 bases between them. CDR3 size: 16 residues. CDR3 nucleotides: TGTGCCAGCAGACTAGGCGGGAACCGGCGGACCGGGGAGCTGTTTTTT. Protein product: CASRLGGNRRTGELFF.

The chain uses TRBV14 and TRBJ2-4; no definite D call. Deletions cut 0 bases from V and 0 bases from J, with 15 bases between. Germline V gene data show CDR1 as SGHDN and CDR2 as FVKESK. The CDR3 contains 18 residues. CDR3 in amino acids: CASSQDVFRVGAKNIQYF. The CDR3 DNA follows: TGTGCCAGCAGCCAAGACGTATTCCGGGTCGGAGCCAAAAACATTCAGTACTTC.

This chain uses TRBV29-1 with TRBJ1-4, with 7 positions matching TRBD1. After removal of 1 base from V and 5 bases from J, the junction contained 4 bases not matched to a gene. The CDR3 runs to 14 residues. The germline gives CDR1 SQVTM, CDR2 ANQGSEA. CDR3 in DNA: TGCAGCGTTGAAGGTCCAGGGGGGAATGAAAAACTGTTTTTT. Its translation is CSVEGPGGNEKLFF.

The V call is TRBV5-1, the J call TRBJ1-6, with 7 bases that match TRBD1. Germline trimming cut 3 bases from V and 7 bases from J; bases unmatched to any gene: 7. CDR3 length equals 15 residues. Germline CDR1 and CDR2: SGHRS and YFSETQ. The CDR3: CASSSDRPGNSPLHF. The CDR3, as DNA: TGCGCCAGCAGCTCGGACAGGCCAGGCAATTCACCCCTCCACTTT.

This clone occurred a few times. The rearrangement joins TRBV19 to TRBJ1-5; perhaps TRBD1 as D (5 bases). The CDR3 has 16 amino acids. Trimming removed 0 bases at V and 3 bases at J, with 12 bases between. The germline V gene encodes CDR1 LNHDA and CDR2 SQIVND (reference sequence). CDR3 region: CASSIETTGINQPQHF. The CDR3 bases are TGTGCCAGTAGTATAGAAACAACAGGTATCAATCAGCCCCAGCATTTT.

The chain joins TRBV2 to TRBJ2-1; 8 bases line up with TRBD1. Germline-derived CDR1 and CDR2 are SNHLY and FYNNEI. The V gene end was trimmed by 9 bases and the J gene end by 4 bases; junction bases not matched to a gene: 5. This CDR3 has 13 amino acids. CDR3 residues: CASVQGAYNEQFF. The DNA for the CDR3 is TGTGCCAGTGTGCAGGGGGCGTACAATGAGCAGTTCTTC.

The chain carries TRBV2 and TRBJ1-1, with 8 positions matching TRBD1. CDR1 and CDR2 (germline): SNHLY, FYNNEI. Trimming cost V 6 bases and J 3 bases; bases outside gene matches: 6. This CDR3 region has 14 residues. The CDR3 sequence: CASRVETGDTEAFF. CDR3 DNA: TGTGCCAGCAGGGTAGAGACAGGGGACACTGAAGCTTTCTTT.

Written as DNA, the CDR3 is TGTGCCAGCGCCCGGACTAGCCTATCCTACGAGCAGTACTTC. Amino acids: CASARTSLSYEQYF. The rearrangement joins TRBV7-6 to TRBJ2-5, with 8 bases aligning to TRBD2. The end of the DNA is better explained by TRBJ2-7, so the J call may be wrong. The CDR3 contains 14 residues. Per the germline V gene, CDR1 is SGHVS and CDR2 is FNYEAQ.

This clone came up once. This chain joins TRBV5-4 and TRBJ1-6; 12 bases line up with TRBD1. The junction had 15 bases not matched to a gene; V was cut back by 4 bases and J by 10 bases. Per the germline V gene, CDR1 is SGHNT and CDR2 is YYREEE (reference sequence). The CDR3 covers 18 residues. The chain's CDR3 is CASSTPGQGALGESPLHF. CDR3 coding DNA: TGTGCCAGCAGCACCCCGGGACAGGGGGCATTAGGTGAATCACCCCTCCACTTT. Using reference TRBV5-4 and TRBJ1-6 for the parts outside the CDR3, the full variable domain is ETGVTQSPTHLIKTRGQQVTLRCSSQSGHNTVSWYQQALGQGPQFIFQYYREEENGRGNFPPRFSGLQFPNYSSELNVNALELDDSALYLCASSTPGQGALGESPLHFGNGTRLTVT.

V usage is TRBV7-2 and J usage is TRBJ1-2, with 8 positions matching TRBD1. The J segment lost 5 bases and the V segment lost 6 bases, leaving 8 bases of the junction unmatched. The CDR3 covers 14 residues. From germline, CDR1 is SGHTA and CDR2 FQGNSA. In DNA form, the CDR3 reads TGTGCCAGCAGGCCAGGGGGCGCGGTATATGGCTACACCTTC. Protein sequence: CASRPGGAVYGYTF.

Here the CDR3 DNA reads TGTGCCAGCAGGTCTACCCTCTCGCAGTATTTT. This codes for CASRSTLSQYF. This chain links TRBV28 with TRBJ2-3; D remains unclear. The germline V gene encodes CDR1 MDHEN and CDR2 SYDVKM. The CDR3 has 11 amino acids. V lost 6 bases and J lost 10, with 11 bases in between.

This chain connects TRBV2 to TRBJ2-7; 7 positions match TRBD1. The trim removed 7 bases at V and 2 bases at J, leaving 5 bases unmatched. The CDR3 contains 13 residues. CDR1 and CDR2 (germline): SNHLY, FYNNEI. The CDR3: CASTGTETYEQYF. The CDR3 bases are TGTGCCAGCACCGGGACAGAGACCTACGAGCAGTACTTC.

This rearrangement joins TRBV7-2 to TRBJ2-7; perhaps TRBD2 as D (9 bases). V was pared by 4 bases and J by 2 bases, with 24 bases between. This CDR3 has 18 residues. Germline-derived CDR1 and CDR2 are SGHTA and FQGNSA. CDR3 nucleotides: TGTGCCAGCAGCTCCAGGGGGCGGCTAGCGGGGAGAACCTACGAGCAGTACTTC. Its protein product is CASSSRGRLAGRTYEQYF.

This clone was counted once. The chain employs TRBV19 and TRBJ2-1; TRBD1 matches 10 bases. Losses at the gene ends were 10 bases for V and 1 base for J; bases not matched to a gene: 4. Germline CDR1 and CDR2: LNHDA and SQIVND (reference sequence). This CDR3 spans 14 amino acids. CDR3 sequence reads: CATLDRGSYNEQFF. The DNA of the CDR3 is TGTGCCACCCTGGACAGGGGGTCCTACAATGAGCAGTTCTTC.

The chain has TRBV7-2 and TRBJ2-5; 10 bases match TRBD2. The CDR3 runs to 17 residues. Germline CDR1 and CDR2: SGHTA and FQGNSA. The trim removed 4 bases at V and 10 bases at J, leaving 18 bases unmatched. The CDR3 DNA is TGTGCCAGCAGCTCCCAAGAGCGGGGGGGGGTTAGGAGTAACCAGTACTTC. Translating it yields CASSSQERGGVRSNQYF.

CDR3 sequence reads: CASSLEPRGEKLFF. CDR3 bases: TGTGCCAGCAGCTTAGAGCCTAGGGGTGAAAAACTGTTTTTT. The chain has TRBV7-2 and TRBJ1-4, with D perhaps TRBD1 (5 bases). The CDR3 length is 14 residues. The germline V gene has CDR1 SGHTA and CDR2 FQGNSA. Trimming pared 1 base from V and 7 bases from J, leaving 10 bases between.

V usage is TRBV29-1 and J usage is TRBJ2-7, with 12 bases matching TRBD2. Germline V CDR1 and CDR2: SQVTM, ANQGSEA. Unmatched junction bases numbered 11, after V lost 3 bases and J lost 5 bases. The CDR3 runs to 16 residues. CDR3 sequence reads: CSVDATSGRTGNEQYF. Written as DNA, the CDR3 is TGCAGCGTTGACGCTACTAGCGGGAGGACTGGAAACGAGCAGTACTTC.

The CDR3 DNA follows: TGTGCCAGCAGCTCATTTGGCGGGGGCCGGCTGGAGCAGTACTTC. Translating gives CASSSFGGGRLEQYF. The chain combines TRBV7-2 with TRBJ2-7; perhaps TRBD2 as D (7 bases). Per the germline V gene, CDR1 is SGHTA and CDR2 is FQGNSA. This CDR3 comprises 15 residues. V dropped 4 bases and J dropped 7 bases, with 20 bases sitting between them.

This chain links TRBV9 with TRBJ2-6; weak D call: TRBD2 (6 bases). The CDR3 has 20 residues. CDR1 and CDR2 from the germline V gene are SGDLS and YYNGEE. Trimming removed 0 bases at V and 0 bases at J, with 19 bases between. The CDR3 sequence is CASSVEVRPEGHSGANVLTF. As DNA, the CDR3 is TGTGCCAGCAGCGTAGAGGTTAGGCCGGAGGGCCACTCTGGGGCCAACGTCCTGACTTTC.

CDR3 DNA sequence: TGTGCCAGCAGTGATGAGCGGGGGGAATACGAGCAGTACTTC. This encodes CASSDERGEYEQYF. The rearrangement uses TRBV2 and TRBJ2-7, with TRBD2 matching 9 bases. This CDR3 has 14 residues. Germline CDR1 and CDR2: SNHLY and FYNNEI. Trimming at V came to 3 bases and at J to 4 bases, leaving 4 bases not matched to a gene. The whole variable domain, remainder taken from reference TRBV2 and TRBJ2-7, is EPEVTQTPSHQVTQMGQEVILRCVPISNHLYFYWYRQILGQKVEFLVSFYNNEISEKSEIFDDQFSVERPDGSNFTLKIRSTKLEDSAMYFCASSDERGEYEQYFGPGTRLTVT.

This sequence joins TRBV10-2 and TRBJ1-1, with a tentative D call TRBD1 (5 bases). CDR3 length equals 13 residues. V lost 6 bases and J 5 bases, leaving 13 bases between the germline ends. Germline CDR1 is WSHSY and CDR2 is SAAADI. In DNA form, the CDR3 reads TGCGCCAGCAGAGAAACGGGGGGGACTGAAGCTTTCTTT. It specifies CASRETGGTEAFF.

The V call is TRBV30, the J call TRBJ1-2; a possible D gene is TRBD1 (6 bases). V lost 7 bases, J lost 6 bases, and 24 bases lay in between. CDR3 length: 15 residues. Germline loops: CDR1 GTSNPN, CDR2 SVGIG (reference sequence). CDR3 protein: CAYLTSRTAKNGYTF. The DNA for the CDR3 is TGTGCCTATTTAACTTCCCGGACAGCGAAGAATGGCTACACCTTC.